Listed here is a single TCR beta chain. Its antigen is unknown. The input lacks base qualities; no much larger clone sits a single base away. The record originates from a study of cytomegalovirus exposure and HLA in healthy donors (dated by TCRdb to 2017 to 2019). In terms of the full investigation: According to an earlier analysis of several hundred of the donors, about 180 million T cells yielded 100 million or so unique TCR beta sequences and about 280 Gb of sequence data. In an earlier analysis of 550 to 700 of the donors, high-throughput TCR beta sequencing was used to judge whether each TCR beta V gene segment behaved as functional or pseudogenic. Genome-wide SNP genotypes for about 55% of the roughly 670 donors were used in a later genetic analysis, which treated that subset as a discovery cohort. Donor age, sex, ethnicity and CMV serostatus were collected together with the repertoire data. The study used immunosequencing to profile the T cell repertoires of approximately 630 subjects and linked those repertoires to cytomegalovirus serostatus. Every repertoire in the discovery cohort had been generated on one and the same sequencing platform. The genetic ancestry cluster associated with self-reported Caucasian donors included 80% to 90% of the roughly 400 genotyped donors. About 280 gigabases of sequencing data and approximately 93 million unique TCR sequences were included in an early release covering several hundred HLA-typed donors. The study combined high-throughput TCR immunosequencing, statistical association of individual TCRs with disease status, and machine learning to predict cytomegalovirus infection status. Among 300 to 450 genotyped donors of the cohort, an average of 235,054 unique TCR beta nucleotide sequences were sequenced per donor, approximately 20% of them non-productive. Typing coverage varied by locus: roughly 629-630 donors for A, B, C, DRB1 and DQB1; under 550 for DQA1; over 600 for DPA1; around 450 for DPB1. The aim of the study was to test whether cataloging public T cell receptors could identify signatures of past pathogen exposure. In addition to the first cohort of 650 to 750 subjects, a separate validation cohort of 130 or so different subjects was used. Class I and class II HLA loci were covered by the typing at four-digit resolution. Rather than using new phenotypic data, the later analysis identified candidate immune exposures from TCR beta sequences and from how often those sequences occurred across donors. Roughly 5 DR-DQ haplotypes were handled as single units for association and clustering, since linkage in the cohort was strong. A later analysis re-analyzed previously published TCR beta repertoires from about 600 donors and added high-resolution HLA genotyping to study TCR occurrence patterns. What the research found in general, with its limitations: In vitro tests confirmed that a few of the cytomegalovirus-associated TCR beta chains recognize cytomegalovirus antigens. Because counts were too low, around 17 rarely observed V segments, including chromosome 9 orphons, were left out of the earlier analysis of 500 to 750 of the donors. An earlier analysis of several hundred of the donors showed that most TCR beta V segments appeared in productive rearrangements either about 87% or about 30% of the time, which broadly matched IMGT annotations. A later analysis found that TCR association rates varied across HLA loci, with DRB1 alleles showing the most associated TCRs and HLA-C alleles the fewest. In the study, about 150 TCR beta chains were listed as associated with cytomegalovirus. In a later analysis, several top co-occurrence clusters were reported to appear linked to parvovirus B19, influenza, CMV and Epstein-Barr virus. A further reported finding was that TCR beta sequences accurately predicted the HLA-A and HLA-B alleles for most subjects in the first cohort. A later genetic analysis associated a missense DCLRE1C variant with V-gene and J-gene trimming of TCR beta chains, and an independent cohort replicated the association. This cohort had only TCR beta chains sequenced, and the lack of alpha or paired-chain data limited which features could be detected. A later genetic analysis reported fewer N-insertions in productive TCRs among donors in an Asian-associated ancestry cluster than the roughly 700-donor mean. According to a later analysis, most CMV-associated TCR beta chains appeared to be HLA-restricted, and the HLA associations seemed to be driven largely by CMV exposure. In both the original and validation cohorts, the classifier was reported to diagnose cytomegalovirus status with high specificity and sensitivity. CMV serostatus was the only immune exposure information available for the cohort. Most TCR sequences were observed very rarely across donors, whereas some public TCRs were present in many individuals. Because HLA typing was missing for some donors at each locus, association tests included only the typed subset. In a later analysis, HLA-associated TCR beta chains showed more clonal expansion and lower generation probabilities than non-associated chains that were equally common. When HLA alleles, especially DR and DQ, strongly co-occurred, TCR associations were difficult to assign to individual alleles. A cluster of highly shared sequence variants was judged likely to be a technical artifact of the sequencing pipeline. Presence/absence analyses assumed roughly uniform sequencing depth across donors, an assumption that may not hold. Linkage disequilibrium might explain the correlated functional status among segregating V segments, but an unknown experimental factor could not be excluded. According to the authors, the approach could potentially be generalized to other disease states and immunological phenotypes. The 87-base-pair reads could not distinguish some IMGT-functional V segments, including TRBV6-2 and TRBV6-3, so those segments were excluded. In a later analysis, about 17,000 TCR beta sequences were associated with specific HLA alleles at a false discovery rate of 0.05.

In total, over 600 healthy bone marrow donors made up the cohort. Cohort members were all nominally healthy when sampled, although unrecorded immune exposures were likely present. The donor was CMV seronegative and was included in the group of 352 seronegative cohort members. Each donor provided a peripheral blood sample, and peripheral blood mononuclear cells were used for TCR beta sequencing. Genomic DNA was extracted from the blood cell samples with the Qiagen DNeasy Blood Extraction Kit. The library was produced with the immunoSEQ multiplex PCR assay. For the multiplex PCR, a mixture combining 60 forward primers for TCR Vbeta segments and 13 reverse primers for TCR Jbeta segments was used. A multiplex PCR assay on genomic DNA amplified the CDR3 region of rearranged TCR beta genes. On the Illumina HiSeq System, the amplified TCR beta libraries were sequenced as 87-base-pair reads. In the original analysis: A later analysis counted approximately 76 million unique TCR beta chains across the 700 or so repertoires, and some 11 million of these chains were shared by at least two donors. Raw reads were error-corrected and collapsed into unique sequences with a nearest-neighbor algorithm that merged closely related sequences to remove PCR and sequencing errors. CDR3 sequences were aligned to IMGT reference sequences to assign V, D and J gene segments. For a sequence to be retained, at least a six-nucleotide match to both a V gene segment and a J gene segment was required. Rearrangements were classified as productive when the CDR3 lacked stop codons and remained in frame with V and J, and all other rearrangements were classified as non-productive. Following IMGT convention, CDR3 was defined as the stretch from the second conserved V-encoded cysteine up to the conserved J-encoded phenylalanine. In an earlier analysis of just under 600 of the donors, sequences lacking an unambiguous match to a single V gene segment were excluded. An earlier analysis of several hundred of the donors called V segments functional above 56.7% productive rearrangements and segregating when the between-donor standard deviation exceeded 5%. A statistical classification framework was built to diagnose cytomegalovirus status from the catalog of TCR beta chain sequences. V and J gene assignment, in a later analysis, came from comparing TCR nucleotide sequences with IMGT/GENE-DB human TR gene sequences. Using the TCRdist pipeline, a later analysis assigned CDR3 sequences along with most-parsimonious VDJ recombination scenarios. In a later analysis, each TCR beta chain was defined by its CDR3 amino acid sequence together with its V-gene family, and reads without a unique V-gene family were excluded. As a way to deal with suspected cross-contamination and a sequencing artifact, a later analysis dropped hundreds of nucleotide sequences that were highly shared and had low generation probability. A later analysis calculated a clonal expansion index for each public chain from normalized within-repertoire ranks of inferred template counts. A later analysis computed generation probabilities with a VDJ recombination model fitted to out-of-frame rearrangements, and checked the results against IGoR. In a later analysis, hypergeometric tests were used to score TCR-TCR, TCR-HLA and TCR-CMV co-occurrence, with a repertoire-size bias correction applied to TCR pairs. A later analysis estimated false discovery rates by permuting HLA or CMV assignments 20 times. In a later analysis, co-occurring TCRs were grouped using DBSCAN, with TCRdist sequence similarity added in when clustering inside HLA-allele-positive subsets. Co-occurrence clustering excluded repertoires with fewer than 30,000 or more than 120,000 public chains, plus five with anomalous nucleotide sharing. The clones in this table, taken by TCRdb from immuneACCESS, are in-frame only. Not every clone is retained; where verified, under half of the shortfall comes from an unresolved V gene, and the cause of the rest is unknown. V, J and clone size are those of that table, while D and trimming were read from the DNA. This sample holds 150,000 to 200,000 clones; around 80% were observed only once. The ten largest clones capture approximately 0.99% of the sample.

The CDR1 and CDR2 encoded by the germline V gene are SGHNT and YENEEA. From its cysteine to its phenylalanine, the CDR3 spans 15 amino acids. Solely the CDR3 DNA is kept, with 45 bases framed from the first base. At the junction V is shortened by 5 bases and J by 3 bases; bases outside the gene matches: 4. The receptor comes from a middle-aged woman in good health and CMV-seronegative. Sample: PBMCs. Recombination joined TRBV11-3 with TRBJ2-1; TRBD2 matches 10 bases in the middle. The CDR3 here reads CASSPRTSGYNEQFF. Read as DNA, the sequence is TGTGCCAGCAGCCCCCGGACTAGCGGCTACAATGAGCAGTTCTTC.